This record looks at one T cell receptor beta chain sequence and its context. Clones were read by immunoSEQ multiplex PCR, and TCRdb kept only the in-frame ones, dropping some. The sample holds 250,000 to 300,000 clones, around 88% seen once. Among Cohort 3 donors, those recovered had two negative PCRs, clearance, or symptom resolution. The entry originates in a study of blood T cell repertoires in COVID-19. Sequenced material: PBMCs or T cells enriched from blood (not recorded which). This receptor was taken from a man aged 35 to 55 who had recovered from COVID-19.

CDR3 amino acids: CASSGNPLAGGRPGELFF. The CDR3 DNA reads TGTGCCAGCAGCGGAAATCCTCTAGCGGGAGGTCGACCCGGGGAGCTGTTTTTT. This rearrangement joins TRBV9 to TRBJ2-2, with 11 bases lining up with TRBD2. CDR1 is SGDLS, CDR2 YYNGEE, per germline. This CDR3 is built from 18 residues. V gave up 3 bases and J gave up 6 bases; unmatched junction bases: 13.